Listed here are 27 T cell receptor beta chains from one sample, sequenced in a study of T cell responses to AZD1222 COVID-19 vaccine. Data came from immunoSEQ multiplex PCR; TCRdb stores just in-frame clones and leaves some out. Of over 150,000 clones listed, more than 90% were seen once; the top ten hold approximately 17%. This specimen consisted of peripheral blood, obtained on day 0 of AZD1222 vaccination. These receptors were taken from an adult in good health.

V and J are TRBV6-5 and TRBJ1-1, with 10 bases lining up with TRBD1. Per the germline V gene, CDR1 is MNHEY and CDR2 is SVGAGI. V lost 6 bases and J lost 0; bases outside the gene matches: 4. CDR3 length: 15 amino acids. CDR3 DNA: TGTGCCAGCAGCCGGACAGGGGGGATGAACACTGAAGCTTTCTTT. It yields the protein CASSRTGGMNTEAFF.

The genes are TRBV15 and TRBJ2-1; weak D call: TRBD2 (6 bases). CDR1 and CDR2 (germline): LNHNV, YYDKDF (reference sequence). V was shortened by 4 bases and J by 8 bases, with 24 bases between the two germline ends. The CDR3 extends over 17 amino acids. CDR3 in amino acids: CATSTSRTGTLKHEQFF. The CDR3 DNA reads as TGTGCCACCAGCACGTCGCGAACCGGGACTCTTAAACATGAGCAGTTCTTC.

This chain joins TRBV7-8 and TRBJ1-1, with a weak D call TRBD1 (5 bases). Germline-derived CDR1 and CDR2 are SGHVS and FQNEAQ. This CDR3 contains 16 residues. Trimming took 5 bases from V and 4 from J, leaving 20 bases between them. CDR3 nucleotides: TGTGCCAGCAGCCGCCACCGGGACCTTCAGTCCACTGAAGCTTTCTTT. Amino acid sequence: CASSRHRDLQSTEAFF. The complete variable domain, with remaining parts taken from reference TRBV7-8 and TRBJ1-1, reads GAGVSQSPRYKVAKRGQDVALRCDPISGHVSLFWYQQALGQGPEFLTYFQNEAQLDKSGLPSDRFFAERPEGSVSTLKIQRTQQEDSAVYLCASSRHRDLQSTEAFFGQGTRLTVV.

This clone was recorded only once. This chain links TRBV28 with TRBJ1-4, with D unresolved. V was clipped by 1 base and J by 8 bases, with 14 bases between them. CDR3 length equals 15 residues. CDR1 is MDHEN and CDR2 is SYDVKM in the germline V gene. CDR3 DNA sequence: TGTGCCAGCAGTTTATTAGGGCGATCGATAGAAAAACTGTTTTTT. This encodes CASSLLGRSIEKLFF. Full variable domain (remainder filled in from reference TRBV28 and TRBJ1-4): DVKVTQSSRYLVKRTGEKVFLECVQDMDHENMFWYRQDPGLGLRLIYFSYDVKMKEKGDIPEGYSVSREKKERFSLILESASTNQTSMYLCASSLLGRSIEKLFFGSGTQLSVL.

V is TRBV7-2 and J is TRBJ1-1; D is uncertain. In germline, CDR1 is SGHTA, CDR2 FQGNSA. V shed 5 bases and J shed 8 bases, with 15 bases lying between them. The CDR3 is 13 amino acids. The CDR3 bases are TGTGCCAGCAGCCAAGGTGGGAGTACGGAAGCTTTCTTT. This sequence encodes CASSQGGSTEAFF.

The chain joins TRBV9 to TRBJ2-1; D perhaps matches TRBD2 (6 bases). The CDR3 consists of 16 residues. Trimming cost V 0 bases and J 5 bases, with 15 bases left between them. CDR1 SGDLS and CDR2 YYNGEE come from the germline V gene. The CDR3 here is CASSVDPRGKNNEQFF. Here the CDR3 DNA reads TGTGCCAGCAGCGTAGATCCGCGGGGAAAGAACAATGAGCAGTTCTTC. Full variable domain (remainder filled in from reference TRBV9 and TRBJ2-1): DSGVTQTPKHLITATGQRVTLRCSPRSGDLSVYWYQQSLDQGLQFLIQYYNGEERAKGNILERFSAQQFPDLHSELNLSSLELGDSALYFCASSVDPRGKNNEQFFGPGTRLTVL.

In this sample, this clone turned up a few times. The chain employs TRBV5-1 and TRBJ1-1; D is ambiguous. Looked up from germline, CDR1 is SGHRS and CDR2 is YFSETQ. Trimming took 5 bases from V and 1 from J, leaving 9 bases between them. The CDR3 spans 13 residues. CDR3 sequence: CASRPTSNTEAFF. CDR3 DNA sequence: TGCGCCAGCAGACCCACCTCGAACACTGAAGCTTTCTTT.

This clone was detected once. The chain has TRBV11-2 and TRBJ2-5; TRBD2 aligns across 10 bases. Germline CDR1 is SGHAT and CDR2 is FQNNGV. J was trimmed by 5 bases and V by 5 bases; bases with no gene match: 14. This CDR3 is 17 amino acids long. The CDR3 is CASSPWASGSPSETQYF. The CDR3 nucleotides are TGTGCCAGCAGCCCTTGGGCTAGCGGGAGCCCATCCGAGACCCAGTACTTC.

The chain carries TRBV9 and TRBJ1-6, with D tentatively TRBD1 (6 bases). V dropped 3 bases and J dropped 7 bases, with 14 bases sitting between them. The V gene's germline CDR1 is SGDLS and CDR2 YYNGEE. This CDR3 contains 15 residues. The CDR3 nucleotides read TGTGCCAGCAGCGCCTTCACAGGGATGAATTCACCCCTCCACTTT. Its protein product is CASSAFTGMNSPLHF. Using reference TRBV9 and TRBJ1-6 for the parts outside the CDR3, the full variable domain is DSGVTQTPKHLITATGQRVTLRCSPRSGDLSVYWYQQSLDQGLQFLIQYYNGEERAKGNILERFSAQQFPDLHSELNLSSLELGDSALYFCASSAFTGMNSPLHFGNGTRLTVT.

About this clone: The same CDR3 can be traced to other DNA sequences in this sample. The CDR3 loop reads CASSSQGSNQPQHF. In DNA form, the CDR3 reads TGTGCCAGCAGCTCACAGGGGAGCAATCAGCCCCAGCATTTT. This chain links TRBV7-2 with TRBJ1-5; 7 bases fit TRBD1. This CDR3 has 14 amino acids. Trimming at V came to 4 bases and at J to 1 base, leaving 1 base not matched to a gene. Germline values: CDR1 SGHTA, CDR2 FQGNSA.

The rearrangement joins TRBV4-1 to TRBJ2-1, with a tentative D call TRBD2 (6 bases). Trimming removed 3 bases at V and 12 bases at J, with 21 bases between. Germline values: CDR1 MGHRA, CDR2 YSYEKL. CDR3 size: 15 residues. The chain's CDR3 is CASSHGGNPGSRQFF. Written as DNA, the CDR3 is TGCGCCAGCAGCCATGGAGGGAACCCGGGGAGCAGGCAGTTCTTC.

This chain joins TRBV28 and TRBJ2-3; 11 bases align to TRBD2. This CDR3 spans 16 amino acids. The V gene end was trimmed by 4 bases and the J gene end by 4 bases; junction bases not matched to a gene: 7. Germline V CDR1 and CDR2: MDHEN, SYDVKM. CDR3 residues: CASSSLAGGASDTQYF. The CDR3 coding sequence is TGTGCCAGCAGTTCCTTAGCGGGGGGGGCCTCAGATACGCAGTATTTT.

The chain uses TRBV6-5 and TRBJ2-7; the D gene is possibly TRBD2 (5 bases). Germline V gives CDR1 MNHEY, CDR2 SVGAGI. Trimming left V 8 bases short and J 0 bases short, with 14 bases between. The CDR3 is 14 residues long. This CDR3 reads CASGRVGYSYEQYF. The CDR3 region has the DNA TGTGCCAGCGGGAGAGTAGGGTACTCCTACGAGCAGTACTTC.

V and J are TRBV30 and TRBJ2-3; D is ambiguous. This CDR3 is 12 amino acids long. CDR1 and CDR2 (germline): GTSNPN, SVGIG (reference sequence). The V end was cut by 4 bases, the J end by 0 bases, with 5 bases between. The CDR3 nucleotides read TGTGCCTGGACCCCGAGCACAGATACGCAGTATTTT. Its translation is CAWTPSTDTQYF.

The chain is built from TRBV18 and TRBJ2-5; D remains unclear. V lost 8 bases to trimming and J lost 2 bases, with 18 bases between them. From germline, CDR1 is KGHSH and CDR2 LQKENI. CDR3 length: 15 residues. The CDR3, as DNA: TGTGCCAGCACCATATCTAGAGCGAAACAAGAGACCCAGTACTTC. It is translated as CASTISRAKQETQYF.

CDR3 sequence reads: CASSPSRRGTDTQYF. The CDR3 DNA sequence: TGTGCCAGCAGCCCAAGCAGGAGGGGTACAGATACGCAGTATTTT. The genes are TRBV6-5 and TRBJ2-3; D is perhaps TRBD2 (6 bases). Per the germline V gene, CDR1 is MNHEY and CDR2 is SVGAGI. The CDR3 spans 15 residues. V was trimmed by 6 bases and J by 3 bases, leaving 16 bases between them.

The chain recombines TRBV9 with TRBJ1-4, with D uncertain. V dropped 0 bases and J dropped 5 bases, with 11 bases sitting between them. The CDR3 has 15 residues. The germline V gene encodes CDR1 SGDLS and CDR2 YYNGEE. The CDR3 DNA is TGTGCCAGCAGCGTAGATCTGGGGATGAATGAAAAACTGTTTTTT. This gives the protein CASSVDLGMNEKLFF.

In its sample, this clone was seen once. The chain is built from TRBV5-6 and TRBJ2-7; 9 positions match TRBD2. The CDR3 totals 15 residues. With 1 base clipped from V and 2 bases from J, the junction kept 4 bases outside the gene matches. The V gene's germline CDR1 is SGHDT and CDR2 YYEEEE. This CDR3 reads CASSLLTSGTYEQYF. The CDR3 DNA is TGTGCCAGCAGCTTGTTGACTAGCGGAACCTACGAGCAGTACTTC.

There are many counts of this clone. The rearrangement joins TRBV6-5 to TRBJ2-2; D remains ambiguous. V lost 2 bases, J lost 7 bases, and 8 bases lay in between. This CDR3 is built from 13 residues. Germline-derived CDR1 and CDR2 are MNHEY and SVGAGI. CDR3 sequence (DNA): TGTGCCAGCAGTTACCCGTCGGGCGGGGAGCTGTTTTTT. Its translation is CASSYPSGGELFF.

The J gene is TRBJ1-1, the V gene TRBV29-1; D unclear. CDR1 is SQVTM and CDR2 is ANQGSEA in the germline V gene. V was shortened by 5 bases and J by 3 bases, with 10 bases between the two germline ends. This CDR3 is 12 amino acids long. CDR3 nucleotides: TGCAGCGTTCGGGATTTCGACACTGAAGCTTTCTTT. Its protein product is CSVRDFDTEAFF.

The chain has TRBV10-3 and TRBJ2-1; D remains unclear. Germline loops: CDR1 ENHRY, CDR2 SYGVKD. The CDR3 totals 15 residues. V lost 1 base and J lost 1, with 8 bases in between. The CDR3 region has the DNA TGTGCCATCAGTGAGTTTATTAGTTCCTACAATGAGCAGTTCTTC. Residues: CAISEFISSYNEQFF.

This CDR3 is CASSTASADRAHYGYTF. The CDR3, as DNA: TGTGCCAGTAGTACCGCGTCCGCAGACAGAGCTCACTATGGCTACACCTTC. The rearrangement links TRBV19 to TRBJ1-2, with D possibly TRBD1 on 5 matching bases. The germline CDR1 and CDR2 sequences are LNHDA and SQIVND (reference sequence). This CDR3 has 17 residues. Trimming took off 4 bases at V and 3 bases at J, with 21 bases between the two ends.

The CDR3 DNA reads as TGCGCCAGCAGCTTGCTCGGAGACTACGAGCAGTACTTC. This sequence encodes CASSLLGDYEQYF. The chain joins TRBV5-1 to TRBJ2-7; D is unresolved. This CDR3 spans 13 amino acids. Germline V gene data show CDR1 as SGHRS and CDR2 as YFSETQ. The V gene lost 1 base and the J gene lost 3 bases, with 8 bases spanning the gap.

The rearrangement joins TRBV28 to TRBJ2-5; weak D call: TRBD2 (6 bases). V was clipped by 2 bases and J by 5 bases, with 18 bases between them. Looked up from germline, CDR1 is MDHEN and CDR2 is SYDVKM. The CDR3 is 16 residues long. The CDR3 nucleotides are TGTGCCAGCAGTTTAGGCGGGGTTTCGGGGCGGGAGACCCAGTACTTC. Translated, it gives CASSLGGVSGRETQYF.

The rearrangement uses TRBV2 and TRBJ1-1; D not certain. V dropped 3 bases and J dropped 1 base, with 6 bases sitting between them. The CDR3 runs to 13 residues. Germline CDR1 and CDR2: SNHLY and FYNNEI. CDR3 loop: CASSDPKNTEAFF. In nucleotides, the CDR3 is TGTGCCAGCAGTGACCCAAAGAACACTGAAGCTTTCTTT.

The V call is TRBV4-1, the J call TRBJ1-2, with D uncertain. This CDR3 contains 14 residues. Trimming pared 0 bases from V and 4 bases from J, leaving 9 bases between. Germline-derived CDR1 and CDR2 are MGHRA and YSYEKL. CDR3 bases: TGCGCCAGCAGCCAAGATTGGGGTAGCTATGGCTACACCTTC. Its protein is CASSQDWGSYGYTF.

V is TRBV29-1 and J is TRBJ2-1; D gene uncertain. CDR1 is SQVTM and CDR2 is ANQGSEA in the germline V gene. V dropped 0 bases and J dropped 8 bases, with 8 bases sitting between them. The CDR3 spans 12 residues. The CDR3 DNA sequence: TGCAGCGTTGAAGAGGACCGGGATGAGCAGTTCTTC. Its protein product is CSVEEDRDEQFF.